Listed below are T cell receptor beta chains from one sample, sequenced in a study of Ad26.COV2.S vaccination and SARS-CoV-2 variants. The repertoire was sequenced with immunoSEQ multiplex PCR; TCRdb's copy has only in-frame clones and lacks some. The sample holds 400,000 or so clones, about nine tenths seen once. The sequencing used peripheral blood, collected in a trial of Ad26.COV2.S vaccine versus placebo. These receptors came from a person aged 18 to 65 who received the Ad26.COV2.S COVID-19 vaccine or a placebo. CDR3s include the opening cysteine and the closing phenylalanine or tryptophan. The D gene is left open where the match is weak. The listing skips clone size in some rows; elsewhere it reads once, few, many or a size class.

d_call j_call clone_size v_call cdr3_nt cdr3_aa
- TRBJ1-1 - TRBV19 TGTGCCAGTAGTATAGTCACCGAGGGGACTGAAGCTTTCTTT CASSIVTEGTEAFF
TRBD2 TRBJ2-7 - TRBV5-1 TGCGCCAGCAGCCTAAGGGTAGCGGGGAGCGAGCAGTACTTC CASSLRVAGSEQYF
- TRBJ2-5 - TRBV4-1 TGCGCCAGCAGCCAAAGATCCCAGGTAACCCAAGAGACCCAGTACTTC CASSQRSQVTQETQYF
- TRBJ2-6 - TRBV15 TGTGCCACCTTTAAGGTCGGCTCTGGGGCCAACGTCCTGACTTTC CATFKVGSGANVLTF
- TRBJ2-7 - TRBV11-2 TGTGCCAGCAGCGCCCACAGCGAGCAGTACTTC CASSAHSEQYF
- TRBJ1-6 - TRBV6-5 TGTGCCAGCAGGCGCCGGGACACGAGCTCACCCCTCCACTTT CASRRRDTSSPLHF
- TRBJ1-2 once TRBV7-2 TGTGCCAGCAGCTTAGGTATAGACAGTAATGGCTACACCTTC CASSLGIDSNGYTF
TRBD1 TRBJ1-1 once TRBV5-1 TGCGCCAGCAGCCGGAGGGCAGGGGGAAACACTGAAGCTTTCTTT CASSRRAGGNTEAFF
TRBD1 TRBJ2-7 - TRBV4-1 TGCGCCAGCAGCGTACGACAGGGGGTTGGTTACGAGCAGTACTTC CASSVRQGVGYEQYF
- TRBJ1-5 once TRBV5-6 TGTGCCAGCAGCTTGGGGCAGCATAGCAATCAGCCCCAGCATTTT CASSLGQHSNQPQHF
- TRBJ1-1 - TRBV5-6 TGTGCCAGCAGCTTGGGGCAGGAGGACACTGAAGCTTTCTTT CASSLGQEDTEAFF
- TRBJ2-2 - TRBV2 TGTGCCACCAGGGGTTTGGCCGGGGAGCTGTTTTTT CATRGLAGELFF
- TRBJ1-5 - TRBV6-5 TGTGCCAGTCTAACAGGGAAGAGAAGCAATCAGCCCCAGCATTTT CASLTGKRSNQPQHF
- TRBJ1-2 - TRBV7-2 TGTGCCAGCAGCCCGCAAAACAGGGTTGGCTACACCTTC CASSPQNRVGYTF
TRBD2 TRBJ2-3 - TRBV30 TGTGCCTGCGGACTAGCGGTGAGAGATACGCAGTATTTT CACGLAVRDTQYF
- TRBJ2-1 - TRBV5-1 TGCGCCAGCAGCCCAGGGTGGAATGAGCAGTTCTTC CASSPGWNEQFF
- TRBJ1-2 - TRBV11-2 TGTGCCAGCAGCCAGGACGGGAACTATGGCTACACCTTC CASSQDGNYGYTF
- TRBJ1-2 - TRBV4-2 TGTGCCAGCCTCGATCAGGTTCTAGCTAACTATGGCTACACCTTC CASLDQVLANYGYTF
- TRBJ2-7 - TRBV5-1 TGCGCCAGCAGCCCGAGGGGGAAAGGACGTTCCTACGAGCAGTACTTC CASSPRGKGRSYEQYF
TRBD2 TRBJ2-7 - TRBV7-2 TGTGCCAGCAGCTTAGTAACGGGGGGTTCCTACGAGCAGTACTTC CASSLVTGGSYEQYF
TRBD2 TRBJ2-7 few TRBV27 TGTGCCAGCAGCTCGGGGGGTTCCTACGAGCAGTACTTC CASSSGGSYEQYF
- TRBJ2-2 - TRBV7-2 TGTGCCAGCAGCGTAGACACTCAGGCCGGGGAGCTGTTTTTT CASSVDTQAGELFF
TRBD2 TRBJ2-1 once TRBV28 TGTGCCAGCACCTCGGGAGGGGGGGCCTTCAATGAGCAGTTCTTC CASTSGGGAFNEQFF
- TRBJ2-5 - TRBV6-2/TRBV6-3 TGTGCCAGCAGTCCGATCGGACAGAGGGAAGAGACCCAGTACTTC CASSPIGQREETQYF
- TRBJ1-1 few TRBV30 TGTGCCTGGAAAGTGTACACTGAAGCTTTCTTT CAWKVYTEAFF
- TRBJ2-5 - TRBV11-3 TGTGCCAGCAGCTTCGTCACTGGGGAGACCCAGTACTTC CASSFVTGETQYF
- TRBJ2-5 - TRBV5-1 TGCGCCAGCAGCCGAGAGGGAGAGACCCAGTACTTC CASSREGETQYF
TRBD2 TRBJ2-7 - TRBV10-2 TGCGCCAGCAGTGAGTCCCGCGGGAGTCCTCAACAGTACTTC CASSESRGSPQQYF
- TRBJ1-5 - TRBV5-6 TGTGCCAGCAGCTTGGCCGGTACAGGGAATCAGCCCCAGCATTTT CASSLAGTGNQPQHF
- TRBJ1-1 - TRBV4-3 TGCGCCAGCAGCCAAGATTCACAGGGTGGCGCTGAAGCTTTCTTT CASSQDSQGGAEAFF
TRBD1 TRBJ1-5 - TRBV5-6 TGTGCCAGCAGCCTTAGGACAGGGGGCGGGGGACAGCCCCAGCATTTT CASSLRTGGGGQPQHF
TRBD2 TRBJ2-4 - TRBV7-2 TGTGCCTCCGGGGGGGCGCTAGCGGGGGCCACGGGAAACATTCAGTACTTC CASGGALAGATGNIQYF
- TRBJ1-3 - TRBV7-2 TGTGCCAGCAGCTTAACCCCTGGTGGCCCTGGAAACACCATATATTTT CASSLTPGGPGNTIYF
TRBD2 TRBJ2-5 - TRBV7-2 TGTGCCAGCAGCTCCGGACTAGCGGCGGGCCAAGAGACCCAGTACTTC CASSSGLAAGQETQYF
- TRBJ1-1 - TRBV6-5 TGTGCCAGCAGTTCGGGACGTTTATCAGGTAGCACTGAAGCTTTCTTT CASSSGRLSGSTEAFF
- TRBJ2-2 few TRBV5-1 TGCGCCAGCAGCTCCTATTATAACCTAAACACCGGGGAGCTGTTTTTT CASSSYYNLNTGELFF
TRBD1 TRBJ1-1 - TRBV6-6 TGTGCCAGCAGTTTCCGGGACAGGGTGAACACTGAAGCTTTCTTT CASSFRDRVNTEAFF